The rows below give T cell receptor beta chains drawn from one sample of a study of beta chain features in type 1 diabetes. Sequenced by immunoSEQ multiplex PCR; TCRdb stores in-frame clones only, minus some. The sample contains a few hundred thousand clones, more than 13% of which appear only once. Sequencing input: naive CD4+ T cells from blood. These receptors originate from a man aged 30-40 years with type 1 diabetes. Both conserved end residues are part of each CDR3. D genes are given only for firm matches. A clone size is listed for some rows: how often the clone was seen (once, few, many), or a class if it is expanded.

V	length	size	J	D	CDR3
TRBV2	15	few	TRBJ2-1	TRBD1	CASSGDRAAYNEQFF
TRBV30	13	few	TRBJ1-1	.	CAWGTGRNTEAFF
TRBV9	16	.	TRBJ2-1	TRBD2	CASSVGLAGPYNEQFF
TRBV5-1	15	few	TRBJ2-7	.	CASSLGPGESYEQYF
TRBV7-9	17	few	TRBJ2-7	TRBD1	CASSLGFGTGVKYEQYF
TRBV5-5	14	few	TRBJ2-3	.	CASSLAQVQDTQYF
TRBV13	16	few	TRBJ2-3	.	CASSSARTMSTDTQYF
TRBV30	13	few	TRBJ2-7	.	CAWSSGILYEQYF
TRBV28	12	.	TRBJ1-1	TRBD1	CASSGDSLEAFF
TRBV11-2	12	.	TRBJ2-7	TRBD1	CASSFSRDRRYF
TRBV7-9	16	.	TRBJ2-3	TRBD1	CASSLKTGATTDTQYF
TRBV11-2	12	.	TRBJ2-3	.	CASSLAGDTQYF
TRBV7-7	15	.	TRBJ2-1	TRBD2	CASSQGLAGGNEQFF
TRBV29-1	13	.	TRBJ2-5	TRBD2	CSVGAGVQETQYF
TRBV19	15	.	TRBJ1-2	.	CASSIDPVGRRGYTF
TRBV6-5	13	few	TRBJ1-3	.	CASREYSGNTIYF
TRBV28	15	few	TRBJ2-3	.	CASSRPPGQTDTQYF
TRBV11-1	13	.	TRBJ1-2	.	CASSLERAAGYTF
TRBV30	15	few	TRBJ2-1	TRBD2	CAWTSGTSGLNEQFF
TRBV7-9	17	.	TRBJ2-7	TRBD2	CASSLGGTSGRAYEQYF
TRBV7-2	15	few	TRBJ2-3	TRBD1	CASSYRTGWENTQYF
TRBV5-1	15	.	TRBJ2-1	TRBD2	CASSTGTSDQDEQFF
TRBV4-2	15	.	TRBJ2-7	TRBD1	CASSQAGTGGWEQYF
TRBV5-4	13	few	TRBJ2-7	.	CASSTDKYYEQYF